This entry is about one T cell receptor beta chain. Antigen: not known. This specimen comes from a study of blood T cells in healthy people across ages. Background on the study: There was about one barcoded beta molecule captured by template switching per two T cells. Study-wide points: Expanded clonotype changes were possibly confounded by unknown donor CMV status.

The authors ran a second PCR of roughly 6 to 11 cycles using a sample-barcoded 5' primer and a J-beta primer mix. Every cDNA was tagged by a template-switch adaptor with 12 random nucleotides. At least 3 million CDR3-containing paired-end reads were obtained per sample. TCRdb recomputed calls from the 5' RACE reads with MiXCR, one row per CDR3 protein. The table includes hundreds of thousands of distinct CDR3 sequences, under 70% detected once. The CDR3 is 16 residues long. Germline CDR1 reads LGHNA; CDR2 reads YNFKEQ. V shed 0 bases, J shed 5 bases, and the junction held 4 bases outside the gene matches.

Sequenced sample: blood. The chain is built from TRBV4-2 and TRBJ2-1; 10 nucleotides match TRBD1. The clonotype comes from a man between 60 and 75 years old in good health. The CDR3 protein is CASSQEGQGFDNEQFF. CDR3 sequence (DNA): TGTGCCAGCAGCCAAGAGGGACAGGGGTTTGACAATGAGCAGTTCTTC.